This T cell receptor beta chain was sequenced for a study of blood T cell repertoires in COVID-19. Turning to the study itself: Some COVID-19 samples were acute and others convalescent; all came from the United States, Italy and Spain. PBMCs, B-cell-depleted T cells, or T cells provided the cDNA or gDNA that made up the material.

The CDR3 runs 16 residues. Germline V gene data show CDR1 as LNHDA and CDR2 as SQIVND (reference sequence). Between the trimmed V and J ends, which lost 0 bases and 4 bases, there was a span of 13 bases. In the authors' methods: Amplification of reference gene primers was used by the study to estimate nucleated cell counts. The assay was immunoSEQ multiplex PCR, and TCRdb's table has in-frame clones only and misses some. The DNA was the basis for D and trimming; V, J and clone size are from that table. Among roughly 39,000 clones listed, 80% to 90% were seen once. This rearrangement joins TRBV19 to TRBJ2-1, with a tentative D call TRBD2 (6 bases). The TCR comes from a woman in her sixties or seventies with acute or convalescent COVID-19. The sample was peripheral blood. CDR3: CASSIDLEGRYNEQFF. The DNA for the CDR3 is TGTGCCAGTAGTATAGATCTGGAGGGACGGTACAATGAGCAGTTCTTC.